The next 27 T cell receptor beta chains were all read from a single sample in a study of blood T cell repertoires in COVID-19 (dated by TCRdb to 2019 to 2021). Library generation was performed with the immunoSEQ multiplex PCR assay. The clones in this table, taken by TCRdb from immuneACCESS, are in-frame only. Not every clone is retained; where verified, under half of the shortfall comes from an unresolved V gene, and the cause of the rest is unknown. Across this sample there are around 300,000 clones, with roughly nine tenths seen only once. Approximately 2% of the sample goes to the ten largest clones. The source material was peripheral blood. The source is a man aged 50 to 59 with acute or convalescent COVID-19.

This chain joins TRBV7-9 and TRBJ2-5; 11 positions agree with TRBD2. This CDR3 spans 16 amino acids. CDR1 is SEHNR and CDR2 is FQNEAQ in the germline V gene (reference sequence). Germline trimming cut 1 base from V and 2 bases from J; bases unmatched to any gene: 3. CDR3 DNA: TGTGCCAGCAGCTTAGGGACTAGCGGGTCTCAAGAGACCCAGTACTTC. It translates to CASSLGTSGSQETQYF.

This clone was counted a few times. V is TRBV5-8 and J is TRBJ1-1; 7 nucleotides align to TRBD1. Unmatched junction bases numbered 9, after V lost 2 bases and J lost 11 bases. The CDR3 is made up of 13 amino acids. The germline gives CDR1 SGHTS, CDR2 YDEGEE. The CDR3 region is CASSFRRTGVAFF. The CDR3 DNA reads TGTGCCAGCAGCTTCCGGAGAACAGGGGTCGCTTTCTTT.

This chain links TRBV2 with TRBJ2-4, with 9 bases identical to TRBD1. CDR3 length: 15 residues. CDR1 and CDR2 (germline): SNHLY, FYNNEI. J gave up 7 bases and V 6 bases, and 10 bases lay outside the gene matches. The CDR3 DNA reads TGTGCCAGCAGCGGGGTATTCGGGACAGGGAACATTCAGTACTTC. Encoded protein: CASSGVFGTGNIQYF. Filled out from reference TRBV2 and TRBJ2-4, the complete variable domain reads EPEVTQTPSHQVTQMGQEVILRCVPISNHLYFYWYRQILGQKVEFLVSFYNNEISEKSEIFDDQFSVERPDGSNFTLKIRSTKLEDSAMYFCASSGVFGTGNIQYFGAGTRLSVL.

CDR3 in DNA: TGTGCCAGTAGTGCGTTGACAGGGAGCACTGAAGCTTTCTTT. Its translation is CASSALTGSTEAFF. V is TRBV19 and J is TRBJ1-1, with 7 bases fitting TRBD1. After removal of 5 bases from V and 4 bases from J, the junction contained 7 bases not matched to a gene. The length of the CDR3 is 14 residues. Germline V lookup: CDR1 LNHDA, CDR2 SQIVND (reference sequence).

The J gene is TRBJ1-2, the V gene TRBV30; D remains ambiguous. Trimming removed 0 bases from V and 4 bases from J, with 9 bases in between. The CDR3 loop spans 13 amino acids. Germline values: CDR1 GTSNPN, CDR2 SVGIG (reference sequence). In DNA, the CDR3 is TGTGCCTGGAGTGTGGAGCGCAGCTATGGCTACACCTTC. The encoded protein is CAWSVERSYGYTF.

The V gene is TRBV6-1, the J gene TRBJ2-1; 10 bases agree with TRBD2. The V gene end was trimmed by 0 bases and the J gene end by 0 bases; junction bases not matched to a gene: 8. CDR3 size: 19 residues. Germline CDR1 MNHNS, CDR2 SASEGT. CDR3 amino acids: CASSEAGWSGGDSYNEQFF. CDR3 DNA: TGTGCCAGCAGTGAAGCGGGGTGGAGCGGGGGGGACTCCTACAATGAGCAGTTCTTC.

The V call is TRBV10-3, the J call TRBJ1-2; D is uncertain. The CDR3 consists of 16 residues. V dropped 0 bases and J dropped 4 bases, with 15 bases sitting between them. Per germline, CDR1 ENHRY and CDR2 SYGVKD. The CDR3 is CAISESRETSFYGYTF. Here the CDR3 DNA reads TGTGCCATCAGTGAGTCCCGGGAGACCTCCTTCTATGGCTACACCTTC.

This sequence joins TRBV9 and TRBJ1-1; weak D call: TRBD1 (6 bases). CDR3 length: 16 amino acids. The V end lost 0 bases, the J end lost 4 bases, and 16 bases lay between the germline ends. Germline CDR1 reads SGDLS; CDR2 reads YYNGEE. The CDR3 loop reads CASSVALQGEGTEAFF. The CDR3, as DNA: TGTGCCAGCAGCGTAGCCCTACAGGGAGAGGGCACTGAAGCTTTCTTT.

The chain is built from TRBV10-1 and TRBJ1-1, with 8 positions matching TRBD1. The germline V gene has CDR1 WNHNN and CDR2 SYGVQD (reference sequence). CDR3 size: 14 residues. V dropped 3 bases and J dropped 1; count of bases not matched to a gene: 1. This chain's CDR3 is CASSDRGPNTEAFF. The DNA of the CDR3 is TGCGCCAGCAGTGACAGGGGGCCGAACACTGAAGCTTTCTTT.

J is TRBJ1-6 and V is TRBV9; the match to TRBD1 covers 11 bases. This CDR3 has 15 residues. J was trimmed by 10 bases and V by 0 bases; bases with no gene match: 3. Germline assignment: CDR1 SGDLS and CDR2 YYNGEE. CDR3 DNA: TGTGCCAGCAGCGTAGAAGGGACAGGGGGGTCACCCCTCCACTTT. Residues: CASSVEGTGGSPLHF.

The DNA of the CDR3 is TGTGCCAGCAGCTCCCCTATTGGAGGGAACAATAATTCACCCCTCCACTTT. It translates to CASSSPIGGNNNSPLHF. This chain connects TRBV9 to TRBJ1-6; D is unresolved. Trimming shortened V by 4 bases and J by 5 bases, and 19 bases separated the two germline ends. The CDR3 totals 17 residues. Germline values: CDR1 SGDLS, CDR2 YYNGEE. Using reference TRBV9 and TRBJ1-6 for the parts outside the CDR3, the full variable domain is DSGVTQTPKHLITATGQRVTLRCSPRSGDLSVYWYQQSLDQGLQFLIQYYNGEERAKGNILERFSAQQFPDLHSELNLSSLELGDSALYFCASSSPIGGNNNSPLHFGNGTRLTVT.

The chain has TRBV15 and TRBJ1-1; maybe TRBD1 (5 bases). Trimming stripped 4 bases from V and 4 bases from J, with 22 bases between. Germline V gives CDR1 LNHNV, CDR2 YYDKDF (reference sequence). CDR3 length: 17 residues. CDR3: CATSNWGTAFEGTEAFF. The CDR3 DNA follows: TGTGCCACCAGCAATTGGGGGACTGCTTTCGAGGGCACTGAAGCTTTCTTT.

This clone appeared a few times. DNA for the CDR3: TGTGCCAGCAGCCAAGGGGAGACCACTGAAGCTTTCTTT. It encodes CASSQGETTEAFF. This rearrangement joins TRBV14 to TRBJ1-1; no firm D call. The V gene lost 1 base and the J gene lost 4 bases, with 7 bases spanning the gap. CDR1 is SGHDN, CDR2 FVKESK, per germline. The CDR3 runs 13 residues.

Here the CDR3 reads CASSLTGVQQYF. CDR3 in DNA: TGTGCCAGCAGTTTGACAGGGGTCCAGCAGTACTTC. The rearrangement uses TRBV27 and TRBJ2-7; 8 positions agree with TRBD1. CDR3 length: 12 residues. Germline-derived CDR1 and CDR2 are MNHEY and SMNVEV (reference sequence). V gave up 3 bases and J gave up 8 bases; unmatched junction bases: 3.

The chain uses TRBV5-1 and TRBJ2-7, with 8 bases that match TRBD2. This CDR3 comprises 11 residues. CDR1 and CDR2 from the germline V gene are SGHRS and YFSETQ. The ends lost 4 bases at V and 9 bases at J; junction bases unmatched: 3. The CDR3 here is CASSPGTRQYF. Written as DNA, the CDR3 is TGCGCCAGCAGCCCCGGGACTAGGCAGTACTTC.

This rearrangement joins TRBV2 to TRBJ1-3; D is unresolved. This CDR3 is 14 amino acids long. The germline V and J ends were trimmed by 8 bases and 4 bases, with 15 bases remaining between them. CDR1 and CDR2 (germline): SNHLY, FYNNEI. The CDR3 DNA follows: TGTGCCAGCGAAGGAGGGTCTTCAGGAAACACCATATATTTT. It yields the protein CASEGGSSGNTIYF. The complete variable domain, with remaining parts taken from reference TRBV2 and TRBJ1-3, reads EPEVTQTPSHQVTQMGQEVILRCVPISNHLYFYWYRQILGQKVEFLVSFYNNEISEKSEIFDDQFSVERPDGSNFTLKIRSTKLEDSAMYFCASEGGSSGNTIYFGEGSWLTVV.

This chain uses TRBV12-3 or TRBV12-4 with TRBJ2-3, with 7 bases identical to TRBD2. The CDR3 is 12 amino acids. V lost 7 bases to trimming and J lost 8 bases; unmatched junction nucleotides: 6. In DNA, the CDR3 is TGTGCCAGCACCATGGGGGAGGGTACGCAGTATTTT. Translation gives CASTMGEGTQYF.

This chain links TRBV7-3 with TRBJ2-7; 9 bases map to TRBD1. There are 15 residues in the CDR3. Germline CDR1 reads SGHTA; CDR2 reads FQGTGA. V shed 5 bases, J shed 1 base, and the junction held 6 bases outside the gene matches. The CDR3 DNA reads as TGTGCCAGCAGCCCCCGGACAGGGGATTCCTACGAGCAGTACTTC. Translated: CASSPRTGDSYEQYF.

The chain couples TRBV5-1 to TRBJ2-2; maybe TRBD1 (6 bases). Germline-derived CDR1 and CDR2 are SGHRS and YFSETQ. This CDR3 contains 14 residues. Trimming took off 4 bases at V and 1 base at J, with 8 bases between the two ends. The DNA for the CDR3 is TGCGCCAGCAGCGTGACAGGGAACACCGGGGAGCTGTTTTTT. This codes for CASSVTGNTGELFF. The variable domain in full, completed from reference TRBV5-1 and TRBJ2-2, reads KAGVTQTPRYLIKTRGQQVTLSCSPISGHRSVSWYQQTPGQGLQFLFEYFSETQRNKGNFPGRFSGRQFSNSRSEMNVSTLELGDSALYLCASSVTGNTGELFFGEGSRLTVL.

This chain links TRBV5-1 with TRBJ1-1; D is perhaps TRBD1 (5 bases). The CDR3 runs to 15 residues. Trimming took off 4 bases at V and 6 bases at J, with 19 bases between the two ends. CDR1 is SGHRS and CDR2 is YFSETQ in the germline V gene. The CDR3 sequence is CASSPPKSGVPEAFF. In DNA, the CDR3 is TGCGCCAGCAGCCCCCCTAAATCGGGGGTCCCTGAAGCTTTCTTT.

The rearrangement joins TRBV3-1 (or the pseudogene TRBV3-2) to TRBJ2-7; 9 bases map to TRBD1. This CDR3 has 15 amino acids. Germline assignment: CDR1 LGHDT and CDR2 YNNKEL (reference sequence). The V gene end was trimmed by 3 bases and the J gene end by 2 bases; junction bases not matched to a gene: 5. The DNA of the CDR3 is TGTGCCAGCAGCCAGAGGACAGGGGCCGCCTACGAGCAGTACTTC. Its translation is CASSQRTGAAYEQYF.

This chain uses TRBV3-1 (or the pseudogene TRBV3-2) with TRBJ2-3, with D tentatively TRBD2 (6 bases). Germline V gene sequence: CDR1 LGHDT, CDR2 YNNKEL (reference sequence). The CDR3 spans 12 residues. The V gene lost 0 bases and the J gene lost 8 bases, with 6 bases spanning the gap. The CDR3 nucleotides read TGTGCCAGCAGCCAAGAGGGGGGTACGCAGTATTTT. Amino acids: CASSQEGGTQYF.

V and J are TRBV6-6 and TRBJ1-5, with D perhaps TRBD1 (6 bases). The CDR3 has 15 residues. Germline CDR1 MNHNY, CDR2 SVGAGI (reference sequence). V lost 5 bases and J 1 base, leaving 12 bases between the germline ends. The CDR3 protein is CASSLQGGSNQPQHF. The CDR3 coding sequence is TGTGCCAGCAGTCTACAGGGCGGCAGCAATCAGCCCCAGCATTTT.

This sequence joins TRBV3-1 (or the pseudogene TRBV3-2) and TRBJ2-5; 8 bases are a match to TRBD1. Trimming at V came to 1 base and at J to 2 bases, leaving 3 bases not matched to a gene. The CDR3 totals 15 residues. Germline values: CDR1 LGHDT, CDR2 YNNKEL (reference sequence). The CDR3 here is CASSQGQGTQETQYF. Written as DNA, the CDR3 is TGTGCCAGCAGCCAAGGACAGGGGACACAAGAGACCCAGTACTTC.

The genes are TRBV3-1 (or the pseudogene TRBV3-2) and TRBJ1-2, with D perhaps TRBD1 (5 bases). The CDR3 length is 16 residues. Germline V gene sequence: CDR1 LGHDT, CDR2 YNNKEL (reference sequence). Trimming removed 0 bases at V and 3 bases at J, with 14 bases between. The CDR3: CASSQDWAGMDYGYTF. DNA of the CDR3: TGTGCCAGCAGCCAAGATTGGGCAGGGATGGACTATGGCTACACCTTC.

This rearrangement joins TRBV3-1 (or the pseudogene TRBV3-2) to TRBJ1-1; D possibly corresponds to TRBD1 (5 bases). V was cut by 4 bases and J by 1 base, with 25 bases left in between. The CDR3 extends over 19 amino acids. Germline V gives CDR1 LGHDT, CDR2 YNNKEL (reference sequence). In DNA, the CDR3 is TGTGCCAGCAGCCCGCGAAGCCCAGGGCCGACATTCGGGAACACTGAAGCTTTCTTT. As protein: CASSPRSPGPTFGNTEAFF.

This chain connects TRBV6-2 or TRBV6-3 to TRBJ2-7; tentatively, D is TRBD2 (6 bases). Per the germline V gene, CDR1 is MNHEY and CDR2 is SVGEGT. The V end was cut by 5 bases, the J end by 3 bases, with 14 bases between. This CDR3 contains 14 residues. This chain's CDR3 is CASSPSGRSYEQYF. The CDR3 nucleotides are TGTGCCAGCAGTCCCAGCGGGCGGAGCTACGAGCAGTACTTC.